This T cell receptor beta chain was observed in a study of control samples from healthy donors and cancer patients. The CDR3 consists of 14 residues. Germline loops: CDR1 MDHEN, CDR2 SYDVKM. Between the trimmed V and J ends, which lost 3 bases and 5 bases, there was a span of 11 bases. Repertoires were generated with immunoSEQ multiplex PCR, while TCRdb's copy carries only in-frame clones and drops some. The table records some 170,000 clones, roughly 95% of them present only once. The V call is TRBV28, the J call TRBJ1-5; D possibly corresponds to TRBD1 (5 bases). The material sequenced was blood. The sequence was obtained from a woman under 40 in good health. The CDR3 loop reads CASSFRQSDQPQHF. The CDR3 DNA is TGTGCCAGCAGTTTTAGACAGTCAGATCAGCCCCAGCATTTT.